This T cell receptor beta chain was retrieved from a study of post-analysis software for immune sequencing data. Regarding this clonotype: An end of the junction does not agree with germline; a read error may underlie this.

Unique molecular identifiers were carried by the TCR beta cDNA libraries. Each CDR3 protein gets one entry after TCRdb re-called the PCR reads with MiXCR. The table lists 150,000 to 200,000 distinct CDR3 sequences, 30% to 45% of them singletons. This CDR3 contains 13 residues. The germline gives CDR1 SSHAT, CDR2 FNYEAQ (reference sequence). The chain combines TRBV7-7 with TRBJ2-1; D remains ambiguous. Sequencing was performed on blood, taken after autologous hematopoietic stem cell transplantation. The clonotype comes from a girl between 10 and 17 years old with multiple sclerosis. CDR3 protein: CASSFQENNEQFF. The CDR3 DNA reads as TGTGCTAGCAGCTTCCAGGAGAACAATGAGCAGTTCTTC.